Below are 23 T cell receptor beta chains sequenced from a single sample in a study of PD-L1 blockade in urothelial cancer. Profiled with immunoSEQ multiplex PCR; TCRdb holds only in-frame clones, not every one. The data hold about 50,000 clones, with about 82% observed a single time. Time point of the sample: peripheral blood 6 weeks after treatment start. The source material was PBMCs, sampled around atezolizumab (anti-PD-L1) treatment. Source of these receptors: a man in his sixties or seventies with urothelial cancer.

The chain is built from TRBV14 and TRBJ2-2; D gene ambiguous. CDR1 and CDR2 from the germline V gene are SGHDN and FVKESK. V lost 1 base and J 4 bases, leaving 7 bases between the germline ends. The CDR3 spans 14 residues. The CDR3 nucleotides read TGTGCCAGCAGCCAAGCAAGAGTCACCGGGGAGCTGTTTTTT. The encoded protein is CASSQARVTGELFF.

V gene TRBV29-1 combines with J gene TRBJ2-1, with a weak D call TRBD2 (6 bases). Trimming stripped 1 base from V and 0 bases from J, with 19 bases between. Germline assignment: CDR1 SQVTM and CDR2 ANQGSEA. The CDR3 is made up of 18 amino acids. CDR3 region: CSVEGMSTGGASYNEQFF. CDR3 nucleotide sequence: TGCAGCGTTGAAGGCATGAGTACTGGCGGGGCCTCCTACAATGAGCAGTTCTTC.

The genes are TRBV28 and TRBJ2-7, with 8 positions matching TRBD1. After removal of 7 bases from V and 2 bases from J, the junction contained 7 bases not matched to a gene. Germline CDR1 is MDHEN and CDR2 is SYDVKM. The CDR3 length is 14 residues. Here the CDR3 reads CASTLPGQAYEQYF. In nucleotides, the CDR3 is TGTGCCAGCACCCTTCCGGGACAGGCCTACGAGCAGTACTTC.

This clone came up a few times. This chain connects TRBV4-2 to TRBJ1-5; the match to TRBD1 covers 11 bases. The junction had 4 bases not matched to a gene; V was cut back by 1 base and J by 2 bases. The germline V gene has CDR1 LGHNA and CDR2 YNFKEQ. This CDR3 region has 17 residues. Here the CDR3 DNA reads TGTGCCAGCAGCCAAGGGACAGGGGGCTCGGGCAATCAGCCCCAGCATTTT. Translating gives CASSQGTGGSGNQPQHF.

This chain joins TRBV4-2 and TRBJ1-4; D gene uncertain. This CDR3 is 15 amino acids long. The V end was cut by 6 bases, the J end by 4 bases, with 15 bases between. In germline, CDR1 is LGHNA, CDR2 YNFKEQ. The CDR3 bases are TGTGCCAGCAGTCTCGAGCGGCAGCTTAATGAAAAACTGTTTTTT. Its protein is CASSLERQLNEKLFF.

The chain employs TRBV7-6 and TRBJ2-7; D is ambiguous. V lost 3 bases, J lost 1 base, and 10 bases lay in between. Germline assignment: CDR1 SGHVS and CDR2 FNYEAQ. The length of the CDR3 is 14 residues. As DNA, the CDR3 is TGTGCCAGCAGCTTTTCCCCGGGTTCCTACGAGCAGTACTTC. Translating it yields CASSFSPGSYEQYF.

V gene TRBV6-1 combines with J gene TRBJ2-5; D may be TRBD1 (5 bases). Trimming left V 4 bases short and J 5 bases short, with 17 bases between. The CDR3 has 15 amino acids. Germline V lookup: CDR1 MNHNS, CDR2 SASEGT. The CDR3 bases are TGTGCCAGCAGTGGTACTTGGGGCCGAAGGGAGACCCAGTACTTC. Amino acids: CASSGTWGRRETQYF.

The chain couples TRBV7-9 to TRBJ1-1; D unclear. This CDR3 region has 11 residues. Between the trimmed V and J ends, which lost 10 bases and 7 bases, there was a span of 13 bases. Germline lookup yields CDR1 SEHNR and CDR2 FQNEAQ (reference sequence). The CDR3 DNA is TGTGCCATCGCGTCGGGTGGTGAAGCTTTCTTT. This translates into CAIASGGEAFF.

The chain links TRBV5-1 to TRBJ2-5; 10 bases fit TRBD1. Germline CDR1 is SGHRS and CDR2 is YFSETQ. The CDR3 consists of 15 residues. Trimming at V came to 2 bases and at J to 4 bases, leaving 5 bases not matched to a gene. The DNA of the CDR3 is TGCGCCAGCAGCTTTCTGGACAGGGGGGCAGAGACCCAGTACTTC. It encodes CASSFLDRGAETQYF.

The gene calls are TRBV28 and TRBJ2-1, with D possibly TRBD1 on 6 matching bases. V was trimmed by 4 bases and J by 1 base, leaving 23 bases between them. This CDR3 region has 19 residues. The germline gives CDR1 MDHEN, CDR2 SYDVKM. In nucleotides, the CDR3 is TGTGCCAGCAGTTCGCGCCCAGGGGTTCCACGAGGGTCCTACAATGAGCAGTTCTTC. Amino acids: CASSSRPGVPRGSYNEQFF.

The J gene is TRBJ2-1, the V gene TRBV28; a possible D gene is TRBD2 (5 bases). The CDR3 totals 16 residues. The V gene lost 8 bases and the J gene lost 2 bases, with 19 bases spanning the gap. Germline values: CDR1 MDHEN, CDR2 SYDVKM. CDR3 protein: CASFSTVNGAYNEQFF. CDR3 in DNA: TGTGCCAGCTTTTCAACCGTCAACGGGGCCTACAATGAGCAGTTCTTC.

The J gene is TRBJ2-1, the V gene TRBV6-1; D possibly corresponds to TRBD2 (5 bases). Germline CDR1 reads MNHNS; CDR2 reads SASEGT. Trimming left V 0 bases short and J 8 bases short, with 8 bases between. CDR3 length equals 13 residues. The CDR3 loop reads CASSEAPGDEQFF. The CDR3, as DNA: TGTGCCAGCAGTGAAGCGCCCGGGGATGAGCAGTTCTTC.

This chain links TRBV18 with TRBJ2-7, with 7 bases aligning to TRBD1. Germline loops: CDR1 KGHSH, CDR2 LQKENI. CDR3 length: 14 amino acids. With V trimmed by 5 bases and J by 0 bases, 4 bases remained unmatched. As DNA, the CDR3 is TGTGCCAGCTCATACGACAGGGACTCCTACGAGCAGTACTTC. Protein sequence: CASSYDRDSYEQYF.

The chain links TRBV4-1 to TRBJ2-1; 10 positions match TRBD2. Trimming cost V 2 bases and J 3 bases; bases outside gene matches: 4. Per the germline V gene, CDR1 is MGHRA and CDR2 is YSYEKL. The CDR3 is 16 residues long. This CDR3 is CASSQIGTSVYNEQFF. As DNA, the CDR3 is TGCGCCAGCAGCCAAATCGGGACTAGCGTCTACAATGAGCAGTTCTTC.

The chain joins TRBV7-3 to TRBJ2-2; D is possibly TRBD2 (6 bases). The CDR3 sequence is 19 residues long. Trimming cost V 2 bases and J 7 bases, with 26 bases left between them. Germline V gene sequence: CDR1 SGHTA, CDR2 FQGTGA. The chain's CDR3 is CASSLFHRRGPTGSGELFF. The DNA of the CDR3 is TGTGCCAGCAGCTTATTTCATCGGAGGGGACCCACGGGGAGCGGGGAGCTGTTTTTT.

The chain links TRBV5-4 to TRBJ1-1; D is perhaps TRBD1 (5 bases). Germline-derived CDR1 and CDR2 are SGHNT and YYREEE (reference sequence). V was trimmed by 0 bases and J by 0 bases, leaving 6 bases between them. This CDR3 spans 14 amino acids. CDR3 sequence: CASSLAGMNTEAFF. DNA for the CDR3: TGTGCCAGCAGCTTGGCAGGGATGAACACTGAAGCTTTCTTT.

The J gene is TRBJ1-1, the V gene TRBV7-3, with a weak D call TRBD1 (5 bases). The germline V gene has CDR1 SGHTA and CDR2 FQGTGA. The CDR3 has 14 residues. Trimming left V 5 bases short and J 9 bases short, with 19 bases between. The CDR3 sequence: CASSPGGGSTKAFF. CDR3 bases: TGTGCCAGCAGCCCGGGGGGGGGATCTACTAAAGCTTTCTTT.

J is TRBJ1-2 and V is TRBV30; D is perhaps TRBD1 (5 bases). The CDR3 has 14 amino acids. Germline assignment: CDR1 GTSNPN and CDR2 SVGIG (reference sequence). The V end was cut by 2 bases, the J end by 7 bases, with 17 bases between. The DNA of the CDR3 is TGTGCCTGGAGTCTGGACACCCGTTGGGGTGGCTACACCTTC. This translates into CAWSLDTRWGGYTF.

This clone was observed a few times. CDR3 coding DNA: TGTGCCAGTAGTTACTCCGGGACTAGCTTATACAATGAGCAGTTCTTC. Translating gives CASSYSGTSLYNEQFF. This chain connects TRBV19 to TRBJ2-1; TRBD2 matches at 9 bases. The germline gives CDR1 LNHDA, CDR2 SQIVND (reference sequence). Losses at the gene ends were 5 bases for V and 4 bases for J; bases not matched to a gene: 9. The CDR3 has 16 amino acids.

The chain couples TRBV29-1 to TRBJ2-1, with a weak D call TRBD1 (5 bases). V gave up 6 bases and J gave up 2 bases, with 20 bases separating them. Germline CDR1 reads SQVTM; CDR2 reads ANQGSEA. The CDR3 extends over 16 amino acids. The CDR3 sequence is CSVVKGPVQAYNEQFF. The CDR3, as DNA: TGCAGCGTAGTAAAAGGGCCCGTACAGGCCTACAATGAGCAGTTCTTC.

V usage is TRBV6-5 and J usage is TRBJ1-1, with TRBD1 identical over 7 bases. V lost 2 bases, J lost 5 bases, and 8 bases stayed unmatched. In germline, CDR1 is MNHEY, CDR2 SVGAGI. This CDR3 is built from 15 residues. The CDR3 DNA reads as TGTGCCAGCAGTTACAGGGGGCTAGTTGGTACTGAAGCTTTCTTT. This codes for CASSYRGLVGTEAFF.

The chain joins TRBV18 to TRBJ2-7, with a possible D match to TRBD1 (6 bases). The CDR3 is made up of 13 amino acids. In germline, CDR1 is KGHSH, CDR2 LQKENI. Trimming removed 2 bases at V and 4 bases at J, with 9 bases between. The chain's CDR3 is CASSPSTGYEQYF. The CDR3, as DNA: TGTGCCAGCTCACCATCGACAGGTTACGAGCAGTACTTC.

The chain joins TRBV15 to TRBJ2-3; 7 bases align to TRBD1. Germline V lookup: CDR1 LNHNV, CDR2 YYDKDF (reference sequence). V shed 2 bases, J shed 1 base, and the junction held 6 bases outside the gene matches. This CDR3 region has 16 residues. CDR3 in DNA: TGTGCCACCAGCAGAACGAGGGGGCTGGGCACAGATACGCAGTATTTT. Protein product: CATSRTRGLGTDTQYF.